Here is one T cell receptor beta chain with its context. What it binds is not known. Clones were sequenced by immunoSEQ multiplex PCR, and TCRdb holds only the in-frame ones, with some missing. The data hold nearly 30,000 clones, with around 74% observed a single time. ViraFEST assay sequencing came after antigen-specific CD4+ T cells were expanded with viral peptide pools. Scientists isolated CD4+ T cells after a roughly 9-day culture period ended. Everyone in the study got two shots of either the BNT162b2 or mRNA-1273 vaccine. The data originate from a study of vaccination effects on CD4 cells after COVID-19. The V gene's germline CDR1 is LGHNT and CDR2 FRNRAP. Unmatched junction bases numbered 7, after V lost 3 bases and J lost 0 bases. CDR3 length: 18 residues.

This chain joins TRBV12-5 and TRBJ2-5; 13 nucleotides agree with TRBD2. The receptor comes from a human donor who received a COVID-19 vaccine. This specimen was CD4+ T cells from PBMCs cultured with HCoV-OC43 spike peptides, taken after COVID-19 vaccination. Subset specified: HCoV-OC43 spike overlapping peptide pool stimulation. This CDR3 reads CASGFGTSGNWYQETQYF. The CDR3 bases are TGTGCTAGTGGTTTTGGGACTAGCGGGAATTGGTACCAAGAGACCCAGTACTTC.